The following is a TCR beta chain sequence with its context. The data originate from a study of T cell changes during pregnancy in multiple sclerosis. Profiled with immunoSEQ multiplex PCR; TCRdb holds only in-frame clones, not every one. The sample has 38,000 or so clones; roughly 93% are singletons. The sequence derives from a female donor with multiple sclerosis, enrolled in a pregnancy study. The sample consisted of CD4+ T cells from peripheral blood mononuclear cells, taken in the second trimester of pregnancy.

The CDR3 bases are TGTGCCAGCAGCAAAGCGGGGGGGAACACCGGGGAGCTGTTTTTT. Translation gives CASSKAGGNTGELFF. The V call is TRBV7-3, the J call TRBJ2-2; 9 bases align to TRBD2. This CDR3 is built from 15 residues. Germline V CDR1 and CDR2: SGHTA, FQGTGA. V shed 5 bases, J shed 1 base, and the junction held 2 bases outside the gene matches.